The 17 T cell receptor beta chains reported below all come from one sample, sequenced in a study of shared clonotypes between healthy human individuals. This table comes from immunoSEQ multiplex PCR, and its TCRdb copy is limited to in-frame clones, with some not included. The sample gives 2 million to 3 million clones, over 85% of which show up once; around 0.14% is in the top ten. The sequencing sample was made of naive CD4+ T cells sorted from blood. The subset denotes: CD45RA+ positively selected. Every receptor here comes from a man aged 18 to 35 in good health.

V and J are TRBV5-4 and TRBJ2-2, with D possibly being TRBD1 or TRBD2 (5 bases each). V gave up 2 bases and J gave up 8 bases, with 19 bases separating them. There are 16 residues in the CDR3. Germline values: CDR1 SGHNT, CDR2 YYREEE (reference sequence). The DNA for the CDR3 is TGTGCCAGCAGCTTAAAGGAGGACAATCTAAAGGGGGAGCTGTTTTTT. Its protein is CASSLKEDNLKGELFF.

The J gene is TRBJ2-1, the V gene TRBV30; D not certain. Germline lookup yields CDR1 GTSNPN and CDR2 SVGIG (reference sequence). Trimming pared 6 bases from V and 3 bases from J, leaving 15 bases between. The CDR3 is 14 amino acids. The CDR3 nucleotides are TGTGCCTGTTCGGACCCCCTAAGCTACAATGAGCAGTTCTTC. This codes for CACSDPLSYNEQFF.

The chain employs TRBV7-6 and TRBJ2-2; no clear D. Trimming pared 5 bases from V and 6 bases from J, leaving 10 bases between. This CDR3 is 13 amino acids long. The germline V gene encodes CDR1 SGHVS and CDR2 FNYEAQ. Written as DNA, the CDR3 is TGTGCCAGCAGCCGACCGTTGGCCGGGGAGCTGTTTTTT. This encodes CASSRPLAGELFF. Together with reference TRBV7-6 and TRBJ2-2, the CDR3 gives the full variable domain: GAGVSQSPRYKVTKRGQDVALRCDPISGHVSLYWYRQALGQGPEFLTYFNYEAQQDKSGLPNDRFSAERPEGSISTLTIQRTEQRDSAMYRCASSRPLAGELFFGEGSRLTVL.

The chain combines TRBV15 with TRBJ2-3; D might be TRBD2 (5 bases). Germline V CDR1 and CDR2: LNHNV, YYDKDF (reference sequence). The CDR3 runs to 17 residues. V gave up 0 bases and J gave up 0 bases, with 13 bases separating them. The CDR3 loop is CATSREVLGSSTDTQYF. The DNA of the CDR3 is TGTGCCACCAGCAGAGAGGTTCTGGGGAGTAGCACAGATACGCAGTATTTT. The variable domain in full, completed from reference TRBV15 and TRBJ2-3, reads DAMVIQNPRYQVTQFGKPVTLSCSQTLNHNVMYWYQQKSSQAPKLLFHYYDKDFNNEADTPDNFQSRRPNTSFCFLDIRSPGLGDTAMYLCATSREVLGSSTDTQYFGPGTRLTVL.

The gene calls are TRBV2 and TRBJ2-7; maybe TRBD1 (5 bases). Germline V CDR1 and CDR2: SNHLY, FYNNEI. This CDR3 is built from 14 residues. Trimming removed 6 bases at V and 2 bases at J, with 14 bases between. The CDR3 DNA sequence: TGTGCCAGCAGCGGCTCCGGACATCCCTACGAGCAGTACTTC. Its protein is CASSGSGHPYEQYF.

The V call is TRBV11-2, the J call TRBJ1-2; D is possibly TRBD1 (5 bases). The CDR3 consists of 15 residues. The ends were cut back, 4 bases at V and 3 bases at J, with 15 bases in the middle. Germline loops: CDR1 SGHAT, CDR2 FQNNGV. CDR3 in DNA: TGTGCCAGCAGCTCATACAGGAGAATGGACTATGGCTACACCTTC. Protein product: CASSSYRRMDYGYTF. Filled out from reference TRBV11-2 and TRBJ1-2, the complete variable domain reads EAGVAQSPRYKIIEKRQSVAFWCNPISGHATLYWYQQILGQGPKLLIQFQNNGVVDDSQLPKDRFSAERLKGVDSTLKIQPAKLEDSAVYLCASSSYRRMDYGYTFGSGTRLTVV.

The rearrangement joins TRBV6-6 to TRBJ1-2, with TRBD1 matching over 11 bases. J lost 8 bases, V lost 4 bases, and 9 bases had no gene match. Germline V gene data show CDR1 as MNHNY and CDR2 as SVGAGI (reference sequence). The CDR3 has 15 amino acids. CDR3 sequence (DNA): TGTGCCAGCAGTTCTCCGGACAGGGGGCTCGGGGGCTACACCTTC. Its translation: CASSSPDRGLGGYTF.

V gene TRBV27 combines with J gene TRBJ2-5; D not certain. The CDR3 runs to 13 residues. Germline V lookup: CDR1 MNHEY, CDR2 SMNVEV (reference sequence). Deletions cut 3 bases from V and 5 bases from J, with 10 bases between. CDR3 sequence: CASSFGVRETQYF. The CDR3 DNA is TGTGCCAGCAGTTTTGGGGTCAGGGAGACCCAGTACTTC.

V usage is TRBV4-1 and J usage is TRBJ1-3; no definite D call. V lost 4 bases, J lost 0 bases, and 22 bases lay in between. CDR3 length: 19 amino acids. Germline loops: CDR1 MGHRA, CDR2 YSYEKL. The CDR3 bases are TGCGCCAGCAGCCCACAAATACTAATCGGGTCCCTCTCTGGAAACACCATATATTTT. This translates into CASSPQILIGSLSGNTIYF.

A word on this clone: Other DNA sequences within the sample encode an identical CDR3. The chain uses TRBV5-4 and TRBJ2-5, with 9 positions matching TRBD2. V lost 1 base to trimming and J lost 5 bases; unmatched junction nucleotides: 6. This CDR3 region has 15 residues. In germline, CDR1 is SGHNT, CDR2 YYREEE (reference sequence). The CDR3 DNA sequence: TGTGCCAGCAGCTTGCCGCTAGCGGGACAGGAGACCCAGTACTTC. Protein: CASSLPLAGQETQYF.

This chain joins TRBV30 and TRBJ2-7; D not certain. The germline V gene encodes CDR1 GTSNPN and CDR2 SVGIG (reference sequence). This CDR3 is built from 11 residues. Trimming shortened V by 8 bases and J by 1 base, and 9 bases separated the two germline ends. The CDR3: CALRWSYEQYF. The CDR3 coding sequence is TGTGCCCTCCGGTGGTCCTACGAGCAGTACTTC.

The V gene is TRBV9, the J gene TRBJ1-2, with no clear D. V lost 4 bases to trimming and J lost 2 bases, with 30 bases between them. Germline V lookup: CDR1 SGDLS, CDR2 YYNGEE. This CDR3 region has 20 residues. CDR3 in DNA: TGTGCCAGCAGCTCCGGCGGACGGCTACCCGGCGGCGGGAAGAACTATGGCTACACCTTC. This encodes CASSSGGRLPGGGKNYGYTF.

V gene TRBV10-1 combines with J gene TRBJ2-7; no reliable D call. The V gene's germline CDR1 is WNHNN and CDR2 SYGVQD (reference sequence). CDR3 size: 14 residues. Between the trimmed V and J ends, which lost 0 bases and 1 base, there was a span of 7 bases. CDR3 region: CASSESSRSYEQYF. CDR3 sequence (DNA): TGCGCCAGCAGTGAGTCAAGTAGATCCTACGAGCAGTACTTC.

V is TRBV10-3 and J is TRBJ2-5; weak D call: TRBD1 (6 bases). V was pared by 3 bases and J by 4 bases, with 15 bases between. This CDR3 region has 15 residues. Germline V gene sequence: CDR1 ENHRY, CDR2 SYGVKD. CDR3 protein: CAISEQRTVGETQYF. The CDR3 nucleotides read TGTGCCATCAGTGAACAACGGACAGTGGGAGAGACCCAGTACTTC.

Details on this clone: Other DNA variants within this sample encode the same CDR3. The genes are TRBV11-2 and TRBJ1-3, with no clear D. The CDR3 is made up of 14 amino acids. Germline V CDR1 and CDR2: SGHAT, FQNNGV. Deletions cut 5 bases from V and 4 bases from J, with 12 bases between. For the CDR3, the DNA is TGTGCCAGCAGCCGTATTTCTTCCGGAAACACCATATATTTT. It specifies CASSRISSGNTIYF.

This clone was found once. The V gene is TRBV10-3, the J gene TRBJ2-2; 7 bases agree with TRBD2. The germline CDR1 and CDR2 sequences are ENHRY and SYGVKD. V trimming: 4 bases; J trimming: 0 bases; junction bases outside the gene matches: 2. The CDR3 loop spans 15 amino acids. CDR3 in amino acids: CAISGGGANTGELFF. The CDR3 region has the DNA TGTGCCATCAGTGGCGGGGGAGCGAACACCGGGGAGCTGTTTTTT.

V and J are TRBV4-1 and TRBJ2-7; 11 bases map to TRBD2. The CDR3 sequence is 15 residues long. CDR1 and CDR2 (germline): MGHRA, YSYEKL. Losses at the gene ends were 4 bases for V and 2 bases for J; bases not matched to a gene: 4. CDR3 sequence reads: CASSRTSGLTYEQYF. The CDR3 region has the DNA TGCGCCAGCAGCCGGACTAGCGGGCTTACCTACGAGCAGTACTTC.